The T cell receptor beta chain under discussion was sequenced for a study of shared clonotypes between healthy human individuals. Study details: Aged 18 to 49, the donors were a couple of women and a few men.

The naive CD8 fraction comprised CD45RO-negative cells positively selected for CCR7 and excluded terminally differentiated effector memory CD45RA+ cells. The donors were adults (healthy and HIV-negative) with no recent acute infections or vaccinations. Execution of the assay was at deep level. TCRdb's table, derived via immunoSEQ multiplex PCR, lists solely in-frame clones and lacks some. The data contain around 2,000,000 clones, 90% to 95% of them seen just once; the ten biggest clones take up 1.7%. Germline CDR1 and CDR2: SEHNR and FQNEAQ (reference sequence). The V gene lost 6 bases and the J gene lost 0 bases, with 12 bases spanning the gap. CDR3 length equals 15 residues.

This sequence was found in a man between 18 and 29 years old in good health. Some clones in this sample may be carry-over from other donors' samples. This chain uses TRBV7-9 with TRBJ1-5; D is perhaps TRBD1 (5 bases). The specimen sequenced was naive CD8+ T cells from PBMCs. CDR3 DNA: TGTGCCAGCAGTCACGTCGGGGCTAGCAATCAGCCCCAGCATTTT. This translates into CASSHVGASNQPQHF.